The present TCR beta chain was sequenced within a study of T cells in Graves' hyperthyroidism and ophthalmopathy. This clonotype occurred many times. Amplified TCR beta CDR3 regions derived from RNA transcripts. Carried out on the TCR CDR3, a first-round RT-PCR used the HTBI primer set. TCRdb processed the multiplex PCR reads anew with MiXCR; each CDR3 protein has one entry. This sample has fewer than 550,000 distinct CDR3 sequences, with approximately 14% found just once. Germline V lookup: CDR1 SQVTM, CDR2 ANQGSEA. V was clipped by 6 bases and J by 3 bases, with 15 bases between them. There are 13 residues in the CDR3.

The TCR was taken from a young woman with Graves' hyperthyroidism. The gene calls are TRBV29-1 and TRBJ2-7; D is perhaps TRBD1 or TRBD2 (5 bases each). Sequencing was carried out using blood. CDR3 in amino acids: CSVDVEGYYEQYF. DNA of the CDR3: TGCAGCGTCGACGTTGAGGGGTACTACGAGCAGTACTTC.